What follows are 22 T cell receptor beta chains derived from one specimen sequenced in a study of T-cell reconstitution after alpha-beta-depleted transplantation in children (dated by TCRdb to the mid-2010s). Library prep was done by PCR. The sequencing machine was an Illumina HiSeq 2500. TCR library preparation used molecular barcoding, with unique molecular identifiers applied to normalize quantification of the TCRbeta repertoire. Using fastp trimming at Q25 and MiXCR clonotype assembly, TCRdb reanalyzed the public sequencing data and kept in-frame beta chains. Each CDR3 protein appears once, grouped with its most common genes and DNA. The sample yields roughly 590,000 distinct CDR3 sequences; roughly 17% were counted once. 1.1% of the sample lies in the top ten. The material sequenced was PBMCs from the stem cell graft donor, taken from the stem cell graft. These receptors were collected from a human donor who donated a stem cell graft to a child with acute myeloid leukemia.

Concerning this clonotype itself: At one boundary the junction diverges from the germline segment, which might be a read error. The V and J genes are TRBV7-8 and TRBJ2-1; 8 nucleotides line up with TRBD1. The length of the CDR3 is 15 residues. Germline V CDR1 and CDR2: SGHVS, FQNEAQ. This CDR3 reads CARSRGQGGINEQFF. The CDR3 DNA is TGTGCCCGCAGCCGAGGACAGGGCGGTATCAATGAGCAGTTCTTC.

The chain carries TRBV7-6 and TRBJ2-5, with D maybe TRBD1 (5 bases). CDR3 size: 14 residues. Germline CDR1 and CDR2: SGHVS and FNYEAQ. V lost 5 bases, J lost 2 bases, and 12 bases lay in between. The CDR3 region has the DNA TGTGCCAGCAGCACAGGACCGCAGCAAGAGACCCAGTACTTC. Protein product: CASSTGPQQETQYF.

About this clonotype itself: No DNA is shown, since the ends of the CDR3 on it are uncertain; the CDR3 is the one TCRdb lists. The CDR3 loop is CASSFGSGNSNQPQHF. The gene calls are TRBV5-1 and TRBJ1-5. The CDR3 extends over 16 residues, inclusive of both ends. Germline lookup yields CDR1 SGHRS and CDR2 YFSETQ.

This clonotype was recorded many times. This sequence joins TRBV5-6 and TRBJ2-6; D is undetermined. The V end was cut by 5 bases, the J end by 0 bases, with 9 bases between. The CDR3 totals 15 residues. The germline gives CDR1 SGHDT, CDR2 YYEEEE. The chain's CDR3 is CASSAGDSGANVLTF. The CDR3 nucleotides are TGTGCCAGCAGTGCCGGCGACTCTGGGGCCAACGTCCTGACTTTC.

This clonotype was observed at least ten times. V and J are TRBV20-1 and TRBJ2-7; D might be TRBD1 or TRBD2, each matching 5 bases. CDR3 size: 13 residues. Trimming cost V 3 bases and J 2 bases, with 11 bases left between them. Germline V gene data show CDR1 as DFQATT and CDR2 as SNEGSKA (reference sequence). CDR3 in DNA: TGCAGTGCTAGGGGACGGGGTGCCTACGAGCAGTACGTC. Translated, it gives CSARGRGAYEQYV.

In this sample, this clonotype turned up a few times. The chain has TRBV11-2 and TRBJ2-7; D could derive from TRBD1 or TRBD2 (5 bases each). V was shortened by 1 base and J by 5 bases, with 12 bases between the two germline ends. This CDR3 has 14 amino acids. Germline values: CDR1 SGHAT, CDR2 FQNNGV. CDR3 bases: TGTGCCAGCAGCTTAGTGGCAGGGACCCACGAGCAGTACGTC. Its protein is CASSLVAGTHEQYV.

This chain uses TRBV6-5 with TRBJ2-7; either TRBD1 or TRBD2 may fit D (5 bases each). CDR3 size: 14 residues. V was shortened by 0 bases and J by 3 bases, with 9 bases between the two germline ends. CDR1 MNHEY and CDR2 SVGAGI come from the germline V gene. In DNA form, the CDR3 reads TGTGCCAGCAGTTACTCGAGGGACGTCTACGAGCAGTACTTC. Amino acids: CASSYSRDVYEQYF.

This clonotype was recorded a few times. The V call is TRBV7-2, the J call TRBJ1-1; TRBD1 might be the D (6 bases). V lost 3 bases to trimming and J lost 11 bases, with 22 bases between them. Germline-derived CDR1 and CDR2 are SGHTA and FQGNSA. The CDR3 covers 15 residues. CDR3 residues: CASSFSPYLQGAAFF. The CDR3 DNA reads TGTGCCAGCAGCTTTTCCCCCTATTTACAGGGTGCGGCTTTCTTT.

This clonotype occurred a few times. The V gene is TRBV29-1, the J gene TRBJ2-1, with D unresolved. This CDR3 spans 14 amino acids. From germline, CDR1 is SQVTM and CDR2 ANQGSEA. V dropped 5 bases and J dropped 1 base, with 12 bases sitting between them. The DNA for the CDR3 is TGCAGCGTTCAGAAGGGCGGTTCCTACAATGAGCAGTTCTTC. As protein: CSVQKGGSYNEQFF.

This clonotype was seen a few times. V is TRBV24-1 and J is TRBJ2-7, with D perhaps matching TRBD1 (6 bases). The germline V gene has CDR1 KGHDR and CDR2 SFDVKD. Trimming removed 1 base from V and 2 bases from J, with 14 bases in between. The CDR3 sequence is 16 residues long. CDR3 residues: CATSDLDRFLTYEQYF. The DNA of the CDR3 is TGTGCCACCAGTGATTTAGACAGGTTTTTAACCTACGAGCAGTACTTC.

This clonotype was picked up a small number of times. The V and J genes are TRBV5-1 and TRBJ2-1; the D gene is possibly TRBD2 (6 bases). The germline CDR1 and CDR2 sequences are SGHRS and YFSETQ. V lost 6 bases to trimming and J lost 4 bases, with 20 bases between them. The CDR3 loop spans 16 amino acids. CDR3 coding DNA: TGCGCCAGCACCCCGCGGGGCGGACCAGGGTACAATGAGCAGTTCTTC. Translating it yields CASTPRGGPGYNEQFF.

In this sample, this clonotype turned up many times. The V call is TRBV29-1, the J call TRBJ2-3, with D possibly being TRBD1 (6 bases). The CDR3 totals 13 residues. Deletions cut 2 bases from V and 3 bases from J, with 9 bases between. Germline lookup yields CDR1 SQVTM and CDR2 ANQGSEA. The CDR3 reads CSVELQGTDTQYF. The CDR3 DNA reads TGCAGCGTTGAACTCCAGGGGACAGATACGCAGTATTTT.

The rearrangement uses TRBV10-2 and TRBJ2-6; no reliable D call. The CDR3 runs to 15 residues. From germline, CDR1 is WSHSY and CDR2 SAAADI. The V and J ends lost 3 bases and 0 bases respectively, with 6 bases between them. The CDR3 sequence: CASSDQFSGANVLTF. The DNA for the CDR3 is TGCGCCAGCAGTGACCAGTTCTCTGGGGCCAACGTCCTGACTTTC.

Turning to this clonotype: It may be a read error: a sequence one base away is much more abundant. The V call is TRBV20-1, the J call TRBJ2-7, with 10 bases lining up with TRBD2. This CDR3 is 13 amino acids long. Germline V gives CDR1 DFQATT, CDR2 SNEGSKA (reference sequence). Germline trimming cut 5 bases from V and 5 bases from J; bases unmatched to any gene: 6. CDR3 DNA sequence: TGCAGTGCTGCTAGCGGGGGAGCCGACGAGCAGTACGTC. Its protein is CSAASGGADEQYV.

Ten or more counts support this clonotype. This chain connects TRBV20-1 to TRBJ2-3, with a tentative D call TRBD2 (7 bases). The CDR3 is 16 amino acids. Trimming took 5 bases from V and 2 from J, leaving 20 bases between them. Germline V gene data show CDR1 as DFQATT and CDR2 as SNEGSKA (reference sequence). The CDR3 sequence is CSAYPRRRGLTDTQYF. The CDR3 nucleotides are TGCAGTGCTTATCCCCGAAGGCGGGGGCTCACAGATACGCAGTATTTT.

The chain is built from TRBV10-1 and TRBJ1-1; TRBD1 aligns across 7 bases. Germline loops: CDR1 WNHNN, CDR2 SYGVQD (reference sequence). The length of the CDR3 is 18 residues. Germline trimming cut 2 bases from V and 1 base from J; bases unmatched to any gene: 13. The CDR3 DNA is TGCGCCAGCAGTGAGACCCGACCTGACAGGGCCAAGAACACTGAAGCTTTCTTT. Encoded protein: CASSETRPDRAKNTEAFF.

V and J are TRBV28 and TRBJ2-5; TRBD2 might be the D (5 bases). CDR3 length: 14 amino acids. Germline CDR1 MDHEN, CDR2 SYDVKM. V lost 2 bases to trimming and J lost 2 bases, with 9 bases between them. CDR3 amino acids: CASSLIGEQETQYF. The CDR3 region has the DNA TGTGCCAGCAGTTTAATCGGGGAACAAGAGACCCAGTACTTC. The full variable domain, in which reference TRBV28 and TRBJ2-5 provide the parts outside the CDR3, is DVKVTQSSRYLVKRTGEKVFLECVQDMDHENMFWYRQDPGLGLRLIYFSYDVKMKEKGDIPEGYSVSREKKERFSLILESASTNQTSMYLCASSLIGEQETQYFGPGTRLLVL.

The V call is TRBV4-1, the J call TRBJ2-3; possible D gene TRBD2, 7 bases. The CDR3 sequence is 16 residues long. V shed 1 base and J shed 7 bases, with 18 bases lying between them. From germline, CDR1 is MGHRA and CDR2 YSYEKL. The CDR3 loop is CASSQGPPPGGNTQYF. CDR3 DNA: TGCGCCAGCAGCCAAGGACCCCCCCCGGGGGGCAATACGCAGTATTTT.

In regard to this clonotype: A read error is possible here, since a much larger clone lies one base away. V usage is TRBV20-1 and J usage is TRBJ1-5; no reliable D call. Germline values: CDR1 DFQATT, CDR2 SNEGSKA (reference sequence). CDR3 length equals 13 residues. The DNA of the CDR3 is TGCAGTGCTAGAGCAAAGGGAGATCAGACCCAGCATTTT. Translating it yields CSARAKGDQTQHF.

As to this clonotype: A much larger clonotype is one base distant, so this may be a read error. CDR3 bases: TGCAGCGTTGGGAGGACATTAAGCACAGAAACGCAGTATTTT. It is translated as CSVGRTLSTETQYF. The rearrangement links TRBV29-1 to TRBJ2-3; either TRBD1 or TRBD2 may fit D (5 bases each). This CDR3 has 14 residues. The V gene's germline CDR1 is SQVTM and CDR2 ANQGSEA.

This clonotype was picked up a small number of times. V usage is TRBV24-1 and J usage is TRBJ2-6; D is ambiguous. This CDR3 spans 16 amino acids. Per the germline V gene, CDR1 is KGHDR and CDR2 is SFDVKD. Trimming left V 3 bases short and J 0 bases short, with 8 bases between. CDR3 sequence: CATSDGTLSGANVLTF. The CDR3 DNA reads as TGTGCCACCAGTGATGGTACCCTCTCTGGGGCCAACGTCCTGACTTTC.

This clonotype was detected ten times or more. For the CDR3, the DNA is TGCAGTGCTAGTCCGGGACACAGGAACACCGGGGAGCTGTTTTTT. Protein sequence: CSASPGHRNTGELFF. This sequence joins TRBV20-1 and TRBJ2-2, with D perhaps TRBD1 (6 bases). The germline V gene has CDR1 DFQATT and CDR2 SNEGSKA (reference sequence). V gave up 3 bases and J gave up 1 base, with 12 bases separating them. The CDR3 runs to 15 residues.